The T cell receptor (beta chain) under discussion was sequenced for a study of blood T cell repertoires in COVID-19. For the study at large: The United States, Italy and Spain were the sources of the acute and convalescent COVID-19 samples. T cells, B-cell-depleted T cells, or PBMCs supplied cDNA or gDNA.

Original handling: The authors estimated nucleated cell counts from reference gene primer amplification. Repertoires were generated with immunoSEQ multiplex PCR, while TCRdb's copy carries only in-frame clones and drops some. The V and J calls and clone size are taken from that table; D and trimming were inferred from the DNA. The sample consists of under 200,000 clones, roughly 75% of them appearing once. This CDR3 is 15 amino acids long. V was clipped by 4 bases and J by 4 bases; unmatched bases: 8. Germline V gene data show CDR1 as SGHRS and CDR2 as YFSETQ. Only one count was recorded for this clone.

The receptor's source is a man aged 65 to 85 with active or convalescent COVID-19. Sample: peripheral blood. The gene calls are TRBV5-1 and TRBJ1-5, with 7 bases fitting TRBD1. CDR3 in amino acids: CASSLNPGQNQPQHF. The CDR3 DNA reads TGCGCCAGCAGCCTAAACCCGGGACAGAATCAGCCCCAGCATTTT. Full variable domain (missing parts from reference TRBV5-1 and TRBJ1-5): KAGVTQTPRYLIKTRGQQVTLSCSPISGHRSVSWYQQTPGQGLQFLFEYFSETQRNKGNFPGRFSGRQFSNSRSEMNVSTLELGDSALYLCASSLNPGQNQPQHFGDGTRLSIL.